This entry concerns a single TCR beta chain. The antigen it binds to is not known. Base-call qualities are not available, and no considerably larger clone is one nucleotide away. The library relied on the immunoSEQ multiplex PCR assay. For the multiplex PCR, a mixture combining 60 forward primers for TCR Vbeta segments and 13 reverse primers for TCR Jbeta segments was used. The CDR3 region of rearranged TCR beta genes was amplified from genomic DNA with a multiplex PCR assay. Amplified TCR beta libraries were sequenced as 87-base-pair reads on the Illumina HiSeq System. In the paper's pipeline: A later analysis counted about 80 million unique TCR beta chains across the 690 or so repertoires, and roughly 9.9 million of these chains were shared by at least two donors. Raw reads were error-corrected and collapsed into unique sequences by a nearest-neighbor algorithm in which closely related sequences were merged to remove PCR and sequencing errors. CDR3 sequences were aligned to IMGT reference sequences to assign V, D and J gene segments. For a sequence to be retained, at least a six-nucleotide match to both a V gene segment and a J gene segment was required. Rearrangements were classified as productive when the CDR3 lacked stop codons and remained in frame with V and J, and all other rearrangements were classified as non-productive. CDR3 was defined according to IMGT convention as the region running from the second conserved V-encoded cysteine to the conserved J-encoded phenylalanine. In an earlier analysis of more than 550 of the donors, sequences lacking an unambiguous match to a single V gene segment were excluded. In an earlier analysis of some 590 of the donors, V segments were called functional above 56.7% productive rearrangements and were called segregating when the between-donor standard deviation exceeded 5%. A statistical classification framework was built to diagnose cytomegalovirus status from the catalog of TCR beta chain sequences. V and J gene assignment, in a later analysis, came from comparing TCR nucleotide sequences with IMGT/GENE-DB human TR gene sequences. A later analysis assigned CDR3 sequences and most-parsimonious VDJ recombination scenarios with the TCRdist pipeline. A later analysis defined each TCR beta chain by its CDR3 amino acid sequence plus V-gene family, and excluded reads lacking a unique V-gene family. As a way to deal with suspected cross-contamination and a sequencing artifact, a later analysis dropped hundreds of nucleotide sequences that were highly shared and had low generation probability. A later analysis calculated a clonal expansion index for each public chain from normalized within-repertoire ranks of inferred template counts. In a later analysis, generation probabilities were computed with a VDJ recombination model fitted to out-of-frame rearrangements, and the resulting probabilities were checked against IGoR. Hypergeometric tests were used in a later analysis to score TCR-TCR, TCR-HLA and TCR-CMV co-occurrence, with a repertoire-size bias correction applied to the TCR pairs. In a later analysis, false discovery rates were estimated by permuting HLA or CMV assignments 20 times. In a later analysis, co-occurring TCRs were grouped with DBSCAN, and TCRdist sequence similarity was added when clustering was performed within HLA-allele-positive subsets. For co-occurrence clustering, repertoires with fewer than 30,000 or more than 120,000 public chains were excluded, along with several repertoires with anomalous nucleotide sharing. TCRdb stores this immuneACCESS table with in-frame sequences only. Part of the clones is absent; in the studies checked, under half of the shortfall reflects unresolved V genes, and no reason is known for the rest. V and J calls and clone size follow that table, whereas D and trimming were derived from the DNA. The sample yields 220,000 or so clones; more than 75% were counted once. The ten largest clones capture about 3.8% of the sample.

There are 15 amino acids in the CDR3, from cysteine to phenylalanine inclusive. Of the read, only the CDR3 DNA is kept; its 45 bases are in frame from base 1. V loses 4 bases, J loses 0 bases, and the germline ends lie 12 bases apart. CDR1 and CDR2 were assigned from the germline V gene as SGHDN and FVKESK. This entry is derived from a study of cytomegalovirus exposure and HLA in healthy donors listed by TCRdb under 2017. Describing the broader study: An earlier analysis of 587 of the donors reported about 290 Gb of sequence data and 117 million unique TCR beta sequences from roughly 200 million T cells. An early release that covered several hundred HLA-typed donors contained approximately 300 gigabases of sequencing data and tens of millions of unique TCR sequences. Of the roughly 430 genotyped donors, approximately 80% fell in the genetic ancestry cluster associated with self-reported Caucasian donors. The study aimed to test whether signatures of past pathogen exposure could be identified by cataloging public T cell receptors. The study profiled the T cell repertoires of under 850 subjects by immunosequencing and related them to cytomegalovirus serostatus. Besides the first cohort of roughly 700 subjects, a separate validation cohort made up of 120 different subjects was used. To predict cytomegalovirus infection status, the study combined high-throughput TCR immunosequencing, statistical association of individual TCRs with disease status, and machine learning. In a later analysis, previously published TCR beta repertoires from about 670 donors were re-analyzed and high-resolution HLA genotyping was added so that TCR occurrence patterns could be studied. In the later analysis, no new phenotypic data were used to find candidate immune exposures; instead, reliance was placed on TCR beta sequences and their occurrence across donors. An earlier analysis of a few hundred of the donors applied high-throughput TCR beta sequencing to assess whether each TCR beta V gene segment acted as functional or pseudogenic. Donor age, sex, ethnicity and CMV serostatus were collected together with the repertoire data. In a later genetic analysis, genome-wide SNP genotypes for about three fifths of the 666 donors were used, and that subset was treated as a discovery cohort. Every discovery cohort repertoire had been produced on one sequencing platform. Class I and class II HLA loci were covered by the typing at four-digit resolution. The number of donors typed differed by locus, with roughly 629-640 for A, B, C, DRB1 and DQB1, more than 500 for DQA1, 600 to 610 for DPA1, and approximately 470 for DPB1. Several DR-DQ haplotypes were handled as single units for association and clustering because linkage in the cohort was strong. Among around 400 genotyped donors of the cohort, an average of approximately 230,000 unique TCR beta nucleotide sequences were sequenced per donor, approximately 20% of them non-productive.

General study outcomes and caveats: When HLA alleles, especially DR and DQ, strongly co-occurred, attributing TCR associations to individual alleles was difficult. Some IMGT-functional V segments, including TRBV6-2 and TRBV6-3, could not be told apart with the 87-base-pair reads, so those segments were excluded. According to a later analysis, parvovirus B19, influenza, CMV and Epstein-Barr virus appeared linked to several top co-occurrence clusters. Cytomegalovirus status was reported to be diagnosed by the classifier with high specificity and sensitivity in both the original and validation cohorts. Because counts were too low, 15 to 20 rarely observed V segments, including chromosome 9 orphons, were excluded from the earlier analysis of 587 of the donors. In a later analysis, HLA-associated TCR beta chains were found to be more clonally expanded and to have lower generation probabilities than equally common non-associated chains. In the study, around 160 TCR beta chains were listed as associated with cytomegalovirus. HLA typing was unavailable for some donors at each locus, so association tests used only the typed subset. At a false discovery rate of 0.05, a later analysis linked 15,000 to 20,000 TCR beta sequences to specific HLA alleles. In an earlier analysis of 587 of the donors, most TCR beta V segments appeared in productive rearrangements about 87% or about 30% of the time, broadly matching IMGT annotations. Presence/absence analyses assumed roughly uniform sequencing depth across donors, an assumption that may not hold. A cluster of highly shared sequence variants was judged likely to be a technical artifact of the sequencing pipeline. Linkage disequilibrium might explain the correlated functional status among segregating V segments, but an unknown experimental factor could not be excluded. This cohort had only TCR beta chains sequenced, and the lack of alpha or paired-chain data limited which features could be detected. In a later genetic analysis, a missense DCLRE1C variant was associated with V-gene and J-gene trimming of TCR beta chains, and the association was replicated in an independent cohort. A few of the identified cytomegalovirus-associated TCR beta chains were confirmed in vitro to be specific for cytomegalovirus antigens. Across donors, most TCR sequences were observed very rarely, whereas some public TCRs were present in many individuals. For the cohort, immune exposure information was limited to CMV serostatus. In a later genetic analysis, fewer N-insertions in productive TCRs were reported among donors in an Asian-associated ancestry cluster than the roughly 700-donor mean. A later analysis found that most CMV-associated TCR beta chains appeared HLA-restricted, with HLA associations seemingly driven largely by CMV exposure. In a later analysis, the rate of TCR association differed among HLA loci, with DRB1 alleles having the most associated TCRs and HLA-C alleles having the fewest. A further reported finding was that TCR beta sequences accurately predicted the HLA-A and HLA-B alleles for most subjects in the first cohort. According to the authors, the approach could potentially be generalized to other disease states and immunological phenotypes.

In total, approximately 610 healthy bone marrow donors made up the cohort. Cohort members were all nominally healthy when sampled, although unrecorded immune exposures were likely present. The donor tested CMV seronegative and was one of the 352 seronegative cohort members. Each donor provided a peripheral blood sample, and peripheral blood mononuclear cells were used for TCR beta sequencing. The Qiagen DNeasy Blood Extraction Kit was used to extract genomic DNA from the blood cell samples. The sequence was collected from a male donor in good health and CMV-seronegative. The sequenced material came from PBMCs. In this chain, TRBV14 is recombined with TRBJ1-1; the D gene is not confidently resolved. The DNA reads TGTGCCAGCAGCCTAACGACGGGAATGAACACTGAAGCTTTCTTT. Its protein reads: CASSLTTGMNTEAFF.